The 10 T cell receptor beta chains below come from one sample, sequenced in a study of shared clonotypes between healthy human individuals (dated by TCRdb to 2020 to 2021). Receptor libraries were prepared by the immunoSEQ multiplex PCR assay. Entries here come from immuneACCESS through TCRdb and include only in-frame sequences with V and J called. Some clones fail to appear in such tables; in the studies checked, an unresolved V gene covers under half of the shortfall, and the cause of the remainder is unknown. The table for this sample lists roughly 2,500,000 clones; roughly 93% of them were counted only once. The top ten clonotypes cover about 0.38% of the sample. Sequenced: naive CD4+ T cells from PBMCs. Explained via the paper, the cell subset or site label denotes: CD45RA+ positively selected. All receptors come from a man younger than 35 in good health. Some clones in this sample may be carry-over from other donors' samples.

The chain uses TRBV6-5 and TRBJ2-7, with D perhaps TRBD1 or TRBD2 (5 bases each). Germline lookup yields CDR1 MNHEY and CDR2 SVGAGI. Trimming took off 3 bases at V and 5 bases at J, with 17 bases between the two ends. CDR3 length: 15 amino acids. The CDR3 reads CASSYGESRADEQYF. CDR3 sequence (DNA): TGTGCCAGCAGTTATGGGGAGAGCAGGGCCGACGAGCAGTACTTC.

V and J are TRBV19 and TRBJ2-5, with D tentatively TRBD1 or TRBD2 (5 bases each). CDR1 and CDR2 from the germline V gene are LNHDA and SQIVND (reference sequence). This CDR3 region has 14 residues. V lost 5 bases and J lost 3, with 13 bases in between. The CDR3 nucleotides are TGTGCCAGTAGTCCCCCCGGGACGGAAGAGACCCAGTACTTC. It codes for CASSPPGTEETQYF.

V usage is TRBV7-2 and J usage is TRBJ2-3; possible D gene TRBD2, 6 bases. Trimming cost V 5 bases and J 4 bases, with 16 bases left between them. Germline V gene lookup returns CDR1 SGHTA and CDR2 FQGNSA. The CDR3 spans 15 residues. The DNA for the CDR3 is TGTGCCAGCAGCGCCTGGTCCACGGGGGCAGATACGCAGTATTTT. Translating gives CASSAWSTGADTQYF.

This chain's CDR3 is CASSFRIQETQYF. In DNA, the CDR3 is TGTGCCAGCAGCTTCAGAATCCAAGAGACCCAGTACTTC. The chain uses TRBV11-2 and TRBJ2-5; D gene ambiguous. This CDR3 is 13 amino acids long. The V gene lost 3 bases and the J gene lost 1 base, with 6 bases spanning the gap. Germline assignment: CDR1 SGHAT and CDR2 FQNNGV. The complete variable domain, with remaining parts taken from reference TRBV11-2 and TRBJ2-5, reads EAGVAQSPRYKIIEKRQSVAFWCNPISGHATLYWYQQILGQGPKLLIQFQNNGVVDDSQLPKDRFSAERLKGVDSTLKIQPAKLEDSAVYLCASSFRIQETQYFGPGTRLLVL.

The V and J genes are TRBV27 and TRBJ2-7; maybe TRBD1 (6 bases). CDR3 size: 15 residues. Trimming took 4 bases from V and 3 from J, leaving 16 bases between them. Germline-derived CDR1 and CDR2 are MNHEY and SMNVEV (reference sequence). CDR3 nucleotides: TGTGCCAGCAGTTCCAGGGGAGTCGGGATCTACGAGCAGTACTTC. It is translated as CASSSRGVGIYEQYF.

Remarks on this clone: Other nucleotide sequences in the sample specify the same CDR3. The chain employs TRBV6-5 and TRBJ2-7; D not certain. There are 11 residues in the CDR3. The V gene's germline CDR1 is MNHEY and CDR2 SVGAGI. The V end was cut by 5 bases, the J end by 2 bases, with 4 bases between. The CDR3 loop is CASSTPYEQYF. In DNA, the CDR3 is TGTGCCAGCAGTACACCCTACGAGCAGTACTTC.

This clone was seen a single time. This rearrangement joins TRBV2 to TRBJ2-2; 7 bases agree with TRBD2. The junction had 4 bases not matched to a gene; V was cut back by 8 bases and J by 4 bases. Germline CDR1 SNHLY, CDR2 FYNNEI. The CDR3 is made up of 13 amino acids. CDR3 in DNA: TGTGCCAGCCACCTAGCGGTCACCGGGGAGCTGTTTTTT. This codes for CASHLAVTGELFF.

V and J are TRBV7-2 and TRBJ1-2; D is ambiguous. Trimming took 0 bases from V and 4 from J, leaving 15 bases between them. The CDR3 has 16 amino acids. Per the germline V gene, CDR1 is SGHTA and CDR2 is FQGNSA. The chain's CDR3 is CASSLAGTGAVYGYTF. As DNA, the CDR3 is TGTGCCAGCAGCTTAGCGGGCACGGGCGCAGTCTATGGCTACACCTTC.

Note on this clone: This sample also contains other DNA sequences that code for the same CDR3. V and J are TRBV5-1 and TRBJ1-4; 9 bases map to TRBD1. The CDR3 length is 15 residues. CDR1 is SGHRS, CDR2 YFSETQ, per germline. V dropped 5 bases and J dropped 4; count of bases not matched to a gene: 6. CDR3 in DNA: TGCGCCAGCAGTCTTACAGGGGGCGGTAATGAAAAACTGTTTTTT. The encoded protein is CASSLTGGGNEKLFF.

For the CDR3, the DNA is TGTGCCAGCACTCCAACGGGGCGTGACTATGGCTACACCTTC. Its protein product is CASTPTGRDYGYTF. V usage is TRBV6-5 and J usage is TRBJ1-2, with D possibly being TRBD1 (5 bases). Germline V gene lookup returns CDR1 MNHEY and CDR2 SVGAGI. The CDR3 has 14 amino acids. V was trimmed by 7 bases and J by 3 bases, leaving 15 bases between them.